These T cell receptor beta chains were read from a single sample in a study of blood T cell repertoires in COVID-19. Method: immunoSEQ multiplex PCR; TCRdb's copy keeps in-frame clones and lacks some. The table shows about 140,000 clones, with 84% occurring only once. The sequenced sample consisted of peripheral blood. The origin of the receptors is a woman over 75 in a cohort sampled during active or convalescent COVID-19. The CDR3 runs from the conserved cysteine through the conserved F or W. The D gene is left open where the match is weak. Only some rows state a clone size, as once, few, many or a class for expanded clones.

J,V,D,size,DNA,CDR3
TRBJ2-1,TRBV24-1,NA,NA,TGTGCCACCAGTGAAGGGGGACAATATGAGCAGTTCTTC,CATSEGGQYEQFF
TRBJ2-7,TRBV2,TRBD1,few,TGTGCCAGCAGTTCTACCTGGACAGGGCTCTACGAGCAGTACTTC,CASSSTWTGLYEQYF
TRBJ2-5,TRBV7-6,NA,NA,TGTGCCAGCAGCAGGGACTCGTACGGGGGTCGAGAGACCCAGTACTTC,CASSRDSYGGRETQYF
TRBJ1-2,TRBV5-1,NA,NA,TGCGCCAGCAGTTCGAGAATCGGTGATGGCTACACCTTC,CASSSRIGDGYTF
TRBJ2-1,TRBV18,TRBD2,NA,TGTGCCAGCTCACCAACTACTAGCGGGGGTGGCAATGAGCAGTTCTTC,CASSPTTSGGGNEQFF
TRBJ2-7,TRBV7-3,NA,NA,TGTGCCAGCAGCTACCGTCGCGGGTTCGAGCAGTACTTC,CASSYRRGFEQYF
TRBJ2-5,TRBV2,TRBD2,NA,TGTGCCAGCAGTGCGCTCGGGACTAGCGGGGGTGAGACCCAGTACTTC,CASSALGTSGGETQYF
TRBJ1-2,TRBV2,NA,NA,TGTGCCAGCAGTGTGACGAGGGAGGGCTATGGCTACACCTTC,CASSVTREGYGYTF
TRBJ1-2,TRBV7-9,TRBD1,once,TGTGCCAGCAGCTCGTCCGACAGGGGAAGTCATGGCTACACCTTC,CASSSSDRGSHGYTF
TRBJ1-2,TRBV6-6,NA,NA,TGTGCCAGCCGCTCCGGGGTCGGCCATGGCTACACCTTC,CASRSGVGHGYTF
TRBJ2-3,TRBV13,NA,NA,TGTGCCAGCAGCTTAGGCCGTCAGGGGTTAATCACAGATACGCAGTATTTT,CASSLGRQGLITDTQYF
TRBJ1-4,TRBV7-8,NA,NA,TGTGCCAGCAGCTTAGCACTCGCCCGGGCGGGAAACGAAAAACTGTTTTTT,CASSLALARAGNEKLFF
TRBJ2-1,TRBV10-1,NA,NA,TGCGCCAGCGGGTGTGGAGGGGGCCTTAATGAGCAGTTCTTC,CASGCGGGLNEQFF
TRBJ1-4,TRBV5-4,TRBD1,NA,TGTGCCAGCAGCTTGGACCCAGGGACAGTTGAAAAACTGTTTTTT,CASSLDPGTVEKLFF
TRBJ1-6,TRBV27,NA,NA,TGTGCCAGCAGTACTCCGGGACAAAATTCACCCCTCCACTTT,CASSTPGQNSPLHF
TRBJ2-1,TRBV5-1,TRBD2,NA,TGCGCCAGCAGCCGCGGGACTAGCGGGGGGTATGAGCAGTTCTTC,CASSRGTSGGYEQFF
TRBJ1-1,TRBV6-5,NA,NA,TGTGCCAGCAGTTACTCGGAGGGTTTGGTAGCTTTCTTT,CASSYSEGLVAFF
TRBJ1-1,TRBV27,TRBD1,NA,TGTGCCAGCAGACCCTGGACAGGGAAGTTAGCTTTCTTT,CASRPWTGKLAFF
TRBJ1-2,TRBV6-1,NA,once,TGTGCCAGCAGTGAGGCAGGGGTCTATGGCTACACCTTC,CASSEAGVYGYTF
TRBJ2-2,TRBV27,TRBD1,NA,TGTGCCAGCAGTCTCCGGACAGGCCCCACCGGGGAGCTGTTTTTT,CASSLRTGPTGELFF
TRBJ2-3,TRBV27,NA,NA,TGTGCCAGCAGTCAGGGGCTGAGCACAGATACGCAGTATTTT,CASSQGLSTDTQYF
TRBJ2-5,TRBV7-9,TRBD2,once,TGTGCCAGCAGCTTAAGAGAGGGACTAGCGAGAAACTTCCAAGAGACCCAGTACTTC,CASSLREGLARNFQETQYF
TRBJ1-2,TRBV6-2/TRBV6-3,NA,NA,TGTGCCAGCAGTCGGCCGGGACAAAGTAACTATGGCTACACCTTC,CASSRPGQSNYGYTF
TRBJ2-3,TRBV2,NA,NA,TGTGCCAGCAGTGCTACAGGGATACGCACAGATACGCAGTATTTT,CASSATGIRTDTQYF
TRBJ2-2,TRBV3-1/TRBV3-2,TRBD2,NA,TGTGCCAGCAGCCCTCTAGCGGGGGGGTATACCGGGGAGCTGTTTTTT,CASSPLAGGYTGELFF
TRBJ2-7,TRBV10-3,TRBD1,NA,TGTGCCATCAGTCACCGGGACAGTGAGCAGTACTTC,CAISHRDSEQYF
TRBJ1-3,TRBV5-1,TRBD1,NA,TGCGCCAGCAGCTTGGCCCCAGGGGGTTTCGGAAACACCATATATTTT,CASSLAPGGFGNTIYF
TRBJ1-2,TRBV13,TRBD1,NA,TGTGCCAGCCAGCCTCGTCCGACAGGGATGGTAGATGGCTACACCTTC,CASQPRPTGMVDGYTF
TRBJ1-2,TRBV28,TRBD1,NA,TGTGCCAGCAGTTTAAGGGACAGGGGCCATAACTATGGCTACACCTTC,CASSLRDRGHNYGYTF
TRBJ2-1,TRBV7-9,NA,NA,TGTGCCAGCAGCAAACTATGGGAGGGGGGTAAGAATGAGCAGTTCTTC,CASSKLWEGGKNEQFF
TRBJ2-3,TRBV7-2,NA,NA,TGTGCCAGCAGCTTACTGACTAGCACAGATACGCAGTATTTT,CASSLLTSTDTQYF
TRBJ2-3,TRBV6-2/TRBV6-3,NA,NA,TGTGCCAGCAGTTACTCAGACTCAGCGTCTAGCACAGATACGCAGTATTTT,CASSYSDSASSTDTQYF
TRBJ2-1,TRBV2,NA,NA,TGTGCCAGCATCCCCGGAGGGACCAATGAGCAGTTCTTC,CASIPGGTNEQFF
TRBJ2-5,TRBV30,TRBD2,NA,TGTGCCTGGAGGGAGATCCAGCGGGGGGCTTCCGGAGAGACCCAGTACTTC,CAWREIQRGASGETQYF
TRBJ1-1,TRBV11-1,TRBD1,NA,TGTGCCAGCACCCAAGACAGGGCCGAGTGGGGCACTGAAGCTTTCTTT,CASTQDRAEWGTEAFF
TRBJ2-3,TRBV7-9,NA,NA,TGTGCCAGCCGGAGGGGAGGCAACACAGATACGCAGTATTTT,CASRRGGNTDTQYF
TRBJ1-5,TRBV19,NA,NA,TGTGCCAGTACCCCCGTGCATTTCGGCAGACTAGCCCAGCATTTT,CASTPVHFGRLAQHF
TRBJ2-3,TRBV7-3,TRBD1,NA,TGTGCCAGCAGCCACCGTCGGACAGGGGGGGCAGATACGCAGTATTTT,CASSHRRTGGADTQYF
TRBJ2-5,TRBV7-9,NA,NA,TGTGCCAGCAGCAGAGCGGCGAATCAAGAGACCCAGTACTTC,CASSRAANQETQYF
TRBJ1-6,TRBV5-1,NA,NA,TGCGCCAGCAGCATAAATAATTCACCCCTCCACTTT,CASSINNSPLHF
TRBJ2-3,TRBV5-8,TRBD1,NA,TGTGCCAGCAGCCGGGGACAGCCTTCTAGCACAGATACGCAGTATTTT,CASSRGQPSSTDTQYF
TRBJ1-4,TRBV5-4,TRBD1,few,TGTGCCAGCAGCTTTCGCAGGGGGCAGACTAATGAAAAACTGTTTTTT,CASSFRRGQTNEKLFF
TRBJ1-6,TRBV6-2/TRBV6-3,NA,few,TGTGCCAGCAGTTACTCGGCCAGGGGTGATTCACCCCTCCACTTT,CASSYSARGDSPLHF
TRBJ2-1,TRBV28,NA,NA,TGTGCCACCGTCGACAGCTACAATGAGCAGTTCTTC,CATVDSYNEQFF
TRBJ2-3,TRBV7-8,NA,NA,TGTGCCAGCAGCCCCCGTCCAGATACGCAGTATTTT,CASSPRPDTQYF
TRBJ2-2,TRBV7-3,TRBD2,NA,TGTGCCAGCAGCAGCGGGGGGTCAGACACCGGGGAGCTGTTTTTT,CASSSGGSDTGELFF
TRBJ1-5,TRBV9,NA,NA,TGTGCCAGCAGCGTAGGCGGGGGCGCAGGTCAGCCCCAGCATTTT,CASSVGGGAGQPQHF
TRBJ1-4,TRBV6-6,TRBD1,NA,TGTGCCAGCAGCGGACAGGGCCCAAATGAAAAACTGTTTTTT,CASSGQGPNEKLFF
TRBJ1-1,TRBV19,TRBD1,NA,TGTGCCAGTAGTTACCGATCCGGGACAGGGAGTGGAGCTTTCTTT,CASSYRSGTGSGAFF
TRBJ2-3,TRBV7-2,NA,NA,TGTGCCAGCAGCCCAGGGGGGACCCTCTACGGTACGCAGTATTTT,CASSPGGTLYGTQYF
TRBJ1-2,TRBV9,TRBD1,NA,TGTGCCAGCAGCTCCCGGGACAGCTATGGCTACACCTTC,CASSSRDSYGYTF
TRBJ2-7,TRBV5-1,NA,NA,TGCGCCAGCAGCTACCTCAGGGGACCCTACGAGCAGTACTTC,CASSYLRGPYEQYF
TRBJ1-5,TRBV6-5,NA,NA,TGTGCCAGCAGTTACTCCGACAACCAGCCCCAGCATTTT,CASSYSDNQPQHF
TRBJ1-2,TRBV5-1,NA,NA,TGCGCCAGCAGCTTGGCGGGACTAAGTGGCTACACCTTC,CASSLAGLSGYTF
TRBJ1-2,TRBV7-2,TRBD1,NA,TGTGCCAGCAGCCCGCGGGGGACAGGGTGGGATGGCTACACCTTC,CASSPRGTGWDGYTF
TRBJ2-3,TRBV4-2,NA,NA,TGTGCCAGCAGCCCACGGGGGGCAGGCACAGATACGCAGTATTTT,CASSPRGAGTDTQYF
TRBJ1-6,TRBV19,TRBD1,NA,TGTGCCAGTAGGGGACAGGGTCATACACCCCTCCACTTT,CASRGQGHTPLHF
TRBJ1-1,TRBV3-1/TRBV3-2,TRBD1,NA,TGTGCCAGCAGCCAGTCCGGACAGGGATCGGGAGCTTTCTTT,CASSQSGQGSGAFF
TRBJ1-6,TRBV7-2,TRBD1,NA,TGTGCCAGCAGCACTGGGACAGGATATAATTCACCCCTCCACTTT,CASSTGTGYNSPLHF
TRBJ2-3,TRBV5-1,TRBD1,NA,TGCGCCAGCAGCTCTAGACCACAGGGGGCCGACACAGATACGCAGTATTTT,CASSSRPQGADTDTQYF